This T cell receptor beta chain was recovered during a study of OX40 agonist ivuxolimab in advanced cancers. Study-wide context: Past anti-PD-1, anti-PD-L1 or anti-CTLA-4 therapy was accepted, and 40% had received some.

Profiling relied on immunoSEQ multiplex PCR, and the TCRdb table lists in-frame clones only, not all of them. The sample consists of about 64,000 clones, about 91% of them appearing once. This CDR3 has 13 residues. CDR1 and CDR2 from the germline V gene are SSHAT and FNYEAQ (reference sequence). Comment on this clone: Mismatch with germline at one junction end may stem from a read error.

Source: CD4+ or CD8+ T cells sorted from blood, taken in a trial of the OX40 agonist ivuxolimab. The source is an adult with an advanced solid tumor such as melanoma, head and neck, liver or kidney cancer. The chain is built from TRBV7-7 and TRBJ2-7, with D uncertain. The CDR3 DNA is TGTGCTAGCAGCCTTTCCGCGACGACAGAGCAGTACTTC. Translated: CASSLSATTEQYF.